This is a list of T cell receptor beta chains from one sample in a study of control samples from healthy donors and cancer patients. Libraries were prepared by immunoSEQ multiplex PCR; TCRdb keeps only in-frame clonotypes and omits some of them. The profile covers about 160,000 clones, with around nine tenths appearing a single time and approximately 12% taken by the ten largest. Sequencing input: blood. These receptors all stem from a man in his thirties or forties in good health. CDR3s include the opening cysteine and the closing phenylalanine or tryptophan. D genes are given only for firm matches. A clone size is listed for some rows: how often the clone was seen (once, few, many), or a class if it is expanded.

>once|TRBD2|TRBJ2-7|TRBV3-1/TRBV3-2
TGTGCCAGCGGCCTCGGGGGGGGGAGGGCCTACGAGCAGTACTTC
CASGLGGGRAYEQYF
>-|-|TRBJ1-1|TRBV11-3
TGTGCCAGCAGCTCGCAGGGGAGGGAAGCTTTCTTT
CASSSQGREAFF
>-|-|TRBJ1-1|TRBV11-2
TGTGCCAGCAGCTTAGACCTACAGGGTGAGGCTTTCTTT
CASSLDLQGEAFF
>few|-|TRBJ2-7|TRBV7-9
TGTGCCAGCAGCTTAGGTCCCCGTGTTCTTAAGCAGTACTTC
CASSLGPRVLKQYF
>-|-|TRBJ1-5|TRBV6-5
TGTGCCATCCGTCAGGGCAGCGTTAATCAGCCCCAGCATTTT
CAIRQGSVNQPQHF
>-|-|TRBJ1-1|TRBV7-2
TGTGCCAGCAGTATTCAGACAGGCGGTACAACTGAAGCTTTCTTT
CASSIQTGGTTEAFF
>once|-|TRBJ2-6|TRBV19
TGTGCCAGTAGTATTTGGTCCCCTGCTGGGGCCAACGTCCTGACTTTC
CASSIWSPAGANVLTF
>-|TRBD2|TRBJ2-2|TRBV10-3
TGTGCCATCAGTGAGTCGGCGGGGGGCAACACCGGGGAGCTGTTTTTT
CAISESAGGNTGELFF
>-|TRBD2|TRBJ2-1|TRBV9
TGTGCCAGCAGCGGGGAGACTAGCGGGATGAATGAGCAGTTCTTC
CASSGETSGMNEQFF
>-|-|TRBJ2-6|TRBV14
TGTGCCAGCAGCCCGCTGGGGACTGGGGCCAACGTCCTGACTTTC
CASSPLGTGANVLTF
>once|-|TRBJ1-1|TRBV19
TGTGCCAGTAGTAAAGGTTTCGGACAGCGCTTTAACACTGAAGCTTTCTTT
CASSKGFGQRFNTEAFF
>-|-|TRBJ1-1|TRBV27
TGTGCCAGCAGTCCACAAGGGAGGCTGAACACTGAAGCTTTCTTT
CASSPQGRLNTEAFF
>-|-|TRBJ2-3|TRBV20-1
TGCAGTGCTAGTCCCCCAGGCGCGCCCAGAGCAGATACGCAGTATTTT
CSASPPGAPRADTQYF
>-|-|TRBJ1-5|TRBV6-5
TGTGCCAGCAGTTACACGCTAAATAGCAATCAGCCCCAGCATTTT
CASSYTLNSNQPQHF
>few|-|TRBJ1-5|TRBV12-3/TRBV12-4
TGTGCCAGCAGTTTCCAAAATCAGCCCCAGCATTTT
CASSFQNQPQHF
>-|-|TRBJ1-2|TRBV2
TGTGCCAGCGGCCGGAGTAACTATGGCTACACCTTC
CASGRSNYGYTF
>-|TRBD1|TRBJ1-1|TRBV28
TGTGCCAGCAGTTCGATAAATTTGGGGACAGGGAAACTTGAAGCTTTCTTT
CASSSINLGTGKLEAFF
>-|-|TRBJ1-5|TRBV29-1
TGCAGCGCCTCGATCGGAGGGAATCAGCCCCAGCATTTT
CSASIGGNQPQHF
>-|TRBD1|TRBJ1-6|TRBV10-3
TGTGCCATCAGGGACAGGGTAAATTCACCCCTCCACTTT
CAIRDRVNSPLHF
>-|-|TRBJ2-3|TRBV7-9
TGTGCCAGCAGCTTAGGGCCAGATACGCAGTATTTT
CASSLGPDTQYF
>-|-|TRBJ1-6|TRBV20-1
TGCAGTGCTAGTTTGCAGAAGGAGAATTCACCCCTCCACTTT
CSASLQKENSPLHF
>-|-|TRBJ2-3|TRBV18
TGTGCCAGCTCGGCTTCTCGGGATACGCAGTATTTT
CASSASRDTQYF
>-|TRBD2|TRBJ2-3|TRBV10-3
TGTGCCATCAGTCTTACTAGCGGGGACACAGATACGCAGTATTTT
CAISLTSGDTDTQYF
>-|-|TRBJ2-5|TRBV25-1
TGTGCCAGCAGCGTACCGGGGCAAGAGACCCAGTACTTC
CASSVPGQETQYF
>-|-|TRBJ2-3|TRBV9
TGTGCCAGCAGCGTAGGTCAGTCGACGAATACAGATACGCAGTATTTT
CASSVGQSTNTDTQYF
>-|-|TRBJ2-1|TRBV3-1/TRBV3-2
TGTGCCAGCAGGGACCAACGAAACCTGGTCAATGAGCAGTTCTTC
CASRDQRNLVNEQFF
>-|-|TRBJ2-6|TRBV7-3
TGTGCCAGCAGCACGGGGGTTGGGGCCAACGTCCTGACTTTC
CASSTGVGANVLTF
>-|TRBD2|TRBJ2-3|TRBV19
TGTGCCAGTAGTATAGGGACTAGCGGAACTAGCACAGATACGCAGTATTTT
CASSIGTSGTSTDTQYF
>-|-|TRBJ2-1|TRBV25-1
TGTGCCAGCAGTGACGCCCAGGTGGGTAAGCATGAGCAGTTCTTC
CASSDAQVGKHEQFF
>-|TRBD1|TRBJ2-3|TRBV5-4
TGTGCCAGCAGCCCAGGGGGCTTTCGTACAGATACGCAGTATTTT
CASSPGGFRTDTQYF
>-|TRBD1|TRBJ2-7|TRBV19
TGTGCCAGTAGTATAACCCCCGGGACAGTCACCTACGAGCAGTACTTC
CASSITPGTVTYEQYF
>-|-|TRBJ1-1|TRBV19
TGTGCCAGTAGTATAGTTTTCTCCGGGCAGGGTGACACTGAAGCTTTCTTT
CASSIVFSGQGDTEAFF
>-|-|TRBJ1-1|TRBV6-5
TGTGCCAGCAACCCCGGGAACAGGCGTCCTGAAGCTTTCTTT
CASNPGNRRPEAFF
>-|-|TRBJ1-4|TRBV18
TGTGCCAGCTCACCATTAGGCGCGACTAATGAAAAACTGTTTTTT
CASSPLGATNEKLFF
>-|-|TRBJ2-3|TRBV7-9
TGTGCCAGCAGCTTGAACCCGATATACACAGATACGCAGTATTTT
CASSLNPIYTDTQYF
>-|TRBD2|TRBJ2-3|TRBV5-1
TGCGCCAGCAACCAGCGGGGGGGTTCAGATACGCAGTATTTT
CASNQRGGSDTQYF
>once|-|TRBJ1-2|TRBV5-1
TGCGCCAGCAGCCCTCCGGGAACTAACTATGGCTACACCTTC
CASSPPGTNYGYTF
>-|-|TRBJ1-3|TRBV13
TGTGCCAGCAGCTTAGGCCGAAACAGGGACTTAAACACCATATATTTT
CASSLGRNRDLNTIYF
>once|-|TRBJ2-5|TRBV2
TGTGCCAGCAGTGCTATCCGGGGGGCCGTGGCGGAGACCCAGTACTTC
CASSAIRGAVAETQYF
>-|-|TRBJ2-1|TRBV7-2
TGTGCCAGCAGCTTACAGGCTGCGGCATACAATGAGCAGTTCTTC
CASSLQAAAYNEQFF
>-|-|TRBJ2-1|TRBV11-3
TGTGCCAGCAGCTCATATCAGTCAGGCAACGAGCAGTTCTTC
CASSSYQSGNEQFF
>once|TRBD1|TRBJ1-1|TRBV7-9
TGTGCCAGCAGCTTAACAGGGGGCACTGAAGCTTTCTTT
CASSLTGGTEAFF